This T cell receptor (beta chain) was observed in a study of T-cell memory formation after mild COVID-19 (TCRdb year 2021). For the wider study: Most TCR sequence clusters were specific to one of the two donors. In two donors, T-cell clones that expanded and contracted after mild COVID-19 were followed by sequencing TCRalpha and TCRbeta repertoires longitudinally. Two young, previously healthy adult volunteers made up the cohort, one male and one female. On the study overall, not on this receptor specifically: Some responding clones were found in pre-infection memory, which suggests that pre-existing cross-reactive memory T cells took part in the SARS-CoV-2 response. The study included only a couple of mild cases, and larger cohorts that include severe cases with pre-infection samples were judged to be necessary. SARS-CoV-2 specificity of the second-wave clones peaking on day 37 was not confirmed. Contracting CD4+ clones were located mainly in the CM and EM memory subsets, whereas CD8+ clones were found to be enriched in EMRA. Clones contracting from day 15 to 85 had balanced CD4/CD8 phenotypes, while a second wave expanding from day 15 to 37 was biased towards CD4+.

The run used an Illumina NovaSeq 6000. TCRalpha and TCRbeta cDNA libraries were constructed by 5'RACE with constant-segment primers, with sample barcodes and unique molecular identifiers being introduced. Trizol reagent was used to extract RNA from every sample. Library amplification was performed in two PCR steps, and a second sample barcode and Illumina TruSeq adapters were introduced in the second step. The libraries were sequenced on an Illumina NovaSeq using 2 x 150 bp paired-end reads. In the original analysis: Reads were demultiplexed and collapsed into UMI-guided consensus sequences with migec v1.2.7. Using mixcr v2.1.11, UMI consensuses were aligned to TRA and TRB V and J templates and then assembled into clonotypes. Clonotypes were classified as expanded or contracted when called significant by both edgeR and NoisET, with noise models trained on biological replicates. edgeR calls used a false discovery rate-adjusted p below 0.01 and a log2 fold-change threshold of 1. PCA with hierarchical clustering of max-normalized trajectories of the 1000 most abundant clonotypes was used as exploratory dynamics analysis. Each responding clone was given a CD4 or CD8 phenotype based on the CD4+ and CD8+ repertoires, which had been sequenced separately. The public reads were reprocessed in TCRdb via fastp at Q25 and MiXCR, keeping in-frame beta chains. Every distinct CDR3 protein forms one entry, paired with its most common genes and DNA. Clone size and V and J calls follow TCRdb, not the original study. Here the sample has about 140,000 distinct CDR3 sequences; more than 12% occur a single time. The ten largest account for less than 15% of the sample.

At the junction V is shortened by 6 bases and J by 5 bases, with 17 bases in between. There are 15 amino acids in the CDR3, from cysteine to phenylalanine inclusive. The only DNA kept is the CDR3, 45 bases in frame from the first base. This clonotype was seen more than once but under ten times. Its antigen is still unknown. Within one base of it there is no much larger clone, and no base qualities were kept. Ficoll-Paque density gradient centrifugation was used to isolate PBMCs. Source material: PBMCs or a T cell subset sorted from them (not recorded which). Recombination joined TRBV12-3 or TRBV12-4 with TRBJ2-1, and possibly TRBD1, on 5 matching bases. The TCR originated in an adult woman who had mild COVID-19 (a few samples of this study predate the infection). The sample titles of this study are shuffled in the database, so cell type and time point are left out; the donor was told from shared clones. The CDR3 corresponds to CASSPKGLPNNEQFF. The bases read TGTGCCAGCAGCCCGAAGGGGCTCCCGAACAATGAGCAGTTCTTC.